What follows describes a single TCR beta chain. The sample belongs to a study of T cell repertoires in cytomegalovirus infection. TCRdb analysed the reads with MiXCR anew, one entry per CDR3 protein. The sample shows about 740,000 distinct CDR3 sequences, 35% to 40% of them seen only once. Germline lookup yields CDR1 MNHGY and CDR2 SAAAGT. The CDR3 sequence is 12 residues long. The V and J ends lost 5 bases and 16 bases respectively, with 15 bases between them. The receptor was derived from a human donor in good health (CMV status not recorded). Some clones in this sample may be carry-over from other donors' samples. The chain combines TRBV6-8 with TRBJ1-6, with D perhaps TRBD1 (5 bases). Source material: PBMCs. CDR3 in amino acids: CASSTSTGELHF. The CDR3 nucleotides read TGTGCCAGCAGTACGTCAACGGGGGAACTCCACTTT.